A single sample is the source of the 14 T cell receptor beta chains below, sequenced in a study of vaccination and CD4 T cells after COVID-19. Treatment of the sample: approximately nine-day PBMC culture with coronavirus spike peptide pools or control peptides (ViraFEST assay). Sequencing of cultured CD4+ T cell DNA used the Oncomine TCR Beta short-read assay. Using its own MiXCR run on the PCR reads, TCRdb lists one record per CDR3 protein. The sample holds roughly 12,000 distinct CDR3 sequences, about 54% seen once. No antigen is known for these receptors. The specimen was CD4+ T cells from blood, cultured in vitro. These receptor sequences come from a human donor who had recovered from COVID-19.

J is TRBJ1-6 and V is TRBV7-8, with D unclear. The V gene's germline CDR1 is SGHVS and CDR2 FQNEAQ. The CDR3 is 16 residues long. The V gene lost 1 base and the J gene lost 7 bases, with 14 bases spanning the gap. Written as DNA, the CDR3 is TGTGCCAGCAGCTTAGTTTTACAGACCTTCAATTCACCCCTCCACTTT. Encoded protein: CASSLVLQTFNSPLHF. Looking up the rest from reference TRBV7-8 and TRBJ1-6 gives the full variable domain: GAGVSQSPRYKVAKRGQDVALRCDPISGHVSLFWYQQALGQGPEFLTYFQNEAQLDKSGLPSDRFFAERPEGSVSTLKIQRTQQEDSAVYLCASSLVLQTFNSPLHFGNGTRLTVT.

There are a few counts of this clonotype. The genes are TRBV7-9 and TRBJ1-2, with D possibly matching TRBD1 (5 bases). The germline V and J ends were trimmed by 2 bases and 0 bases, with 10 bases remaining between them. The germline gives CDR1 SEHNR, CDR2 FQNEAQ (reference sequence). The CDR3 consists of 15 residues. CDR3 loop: CASSLLQGANYGYTF. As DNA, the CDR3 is TGTGCCAGCAGCTTATTGCAGGGAGCTAACTATGGCTACACCTTC.

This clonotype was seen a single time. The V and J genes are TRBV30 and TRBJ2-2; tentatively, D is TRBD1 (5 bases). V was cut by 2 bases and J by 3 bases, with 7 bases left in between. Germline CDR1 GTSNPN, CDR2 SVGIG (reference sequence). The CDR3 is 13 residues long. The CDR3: CAWSRQYTGELFF. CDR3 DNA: TGTGCCTGGAGTAGACAGTACACCGGGGAGCTGTTTTTT.

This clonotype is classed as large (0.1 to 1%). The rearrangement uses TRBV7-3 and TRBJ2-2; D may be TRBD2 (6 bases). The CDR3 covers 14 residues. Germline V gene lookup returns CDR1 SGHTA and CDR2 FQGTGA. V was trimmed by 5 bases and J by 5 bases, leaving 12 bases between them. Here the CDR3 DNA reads TGTGCCAGCAGCGCGGGACTGCTAACCGGGGAGCTGTTTTTT. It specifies CASSAGLLTGELFF.

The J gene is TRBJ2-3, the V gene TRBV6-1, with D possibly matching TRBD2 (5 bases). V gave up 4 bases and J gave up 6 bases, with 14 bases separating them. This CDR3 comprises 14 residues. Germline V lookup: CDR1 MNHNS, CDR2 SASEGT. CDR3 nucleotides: TGTGCCAGCAGTGTCGGGGATACCACGGATACGCAGTATTTT. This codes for CASSVGDTTDTQYF.

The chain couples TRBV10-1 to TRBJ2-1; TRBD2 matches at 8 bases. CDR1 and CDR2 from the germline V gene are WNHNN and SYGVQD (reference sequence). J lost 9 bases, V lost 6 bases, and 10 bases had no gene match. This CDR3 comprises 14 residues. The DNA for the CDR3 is TGCGCCAGCAGAAGCGGGAGCCCTCCGGGTGAGCAGTTCTTC. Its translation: CASRSGSPPGEQFF.

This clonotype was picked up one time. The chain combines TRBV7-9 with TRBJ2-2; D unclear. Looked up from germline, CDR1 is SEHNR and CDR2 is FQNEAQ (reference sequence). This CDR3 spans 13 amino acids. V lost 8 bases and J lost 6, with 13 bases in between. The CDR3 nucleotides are TGTGCCAGCGGCCCCTACTCCGCCGGGGAGCTGTTTTTT. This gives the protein CASGPYSAGELFF.

The DNA of the CDR3 is TGTGCCAGCAGGATAGCGGGTTTGGGCACAGATACGCAGTATTTT. Amino acid sequence: CASRIAGLGTDTQYF. V usage is TRBV7-9 and J usage is TRBJ2-3; the match to TRBD2 covers 7 bases. CDR1 and CDR2 (germline): SEHNR, FQNEAQ (reference sequence). The CDR3 runs to 15 residues. Trimming removed 6 bases from V and 1 base from J; junction bases left unmatched: 7.

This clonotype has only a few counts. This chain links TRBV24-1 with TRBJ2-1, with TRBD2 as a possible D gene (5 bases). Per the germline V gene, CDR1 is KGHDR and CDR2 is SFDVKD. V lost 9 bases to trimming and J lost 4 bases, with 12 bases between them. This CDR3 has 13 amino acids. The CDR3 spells CATASGAYNEQFF. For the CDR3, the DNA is TGTGCCACCGCAAGCGGAGCATACAATGAGCAGTTCTTC.

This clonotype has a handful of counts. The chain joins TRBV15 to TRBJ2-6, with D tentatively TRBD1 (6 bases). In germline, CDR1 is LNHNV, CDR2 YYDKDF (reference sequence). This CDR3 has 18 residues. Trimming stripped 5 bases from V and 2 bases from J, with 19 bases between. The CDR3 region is CATSGADSYGAGANVLTF. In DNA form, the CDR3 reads TGTGCCACCAGCGGCGCGGACAGTTATGGAGCTGGGGCCAACGTCCTGACTTTC.

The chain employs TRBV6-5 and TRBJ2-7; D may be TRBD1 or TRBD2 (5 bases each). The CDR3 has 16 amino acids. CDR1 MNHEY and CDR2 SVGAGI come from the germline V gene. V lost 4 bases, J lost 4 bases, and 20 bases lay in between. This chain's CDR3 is CASSSLGAELGYEQYF. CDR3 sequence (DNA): TGTGCCAGCAGTTCCCTCGGGGCCGAATTGGGTTACGAGCAGTACTTC.

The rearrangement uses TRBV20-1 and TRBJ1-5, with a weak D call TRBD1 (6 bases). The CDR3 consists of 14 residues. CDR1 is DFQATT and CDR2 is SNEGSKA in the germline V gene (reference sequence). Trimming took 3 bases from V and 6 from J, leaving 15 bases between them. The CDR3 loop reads CSASEGGRGQPQHF. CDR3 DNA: TGCAGTGCTAGTGAGGGGGGACGGGGTCAGCCCCAGCATTTT.

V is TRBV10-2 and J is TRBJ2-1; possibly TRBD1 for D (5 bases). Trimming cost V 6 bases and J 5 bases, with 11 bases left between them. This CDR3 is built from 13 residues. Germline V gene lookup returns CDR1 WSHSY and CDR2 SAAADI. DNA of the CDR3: TGCGCCAGCAGAACTGACAGACACAATGAGCAGTTCTTC. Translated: CASRTDRHNEQFF.

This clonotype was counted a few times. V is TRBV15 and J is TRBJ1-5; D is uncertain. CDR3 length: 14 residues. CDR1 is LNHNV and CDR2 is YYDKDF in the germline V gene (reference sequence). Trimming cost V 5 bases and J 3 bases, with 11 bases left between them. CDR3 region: CATSRTGFNQPQHF. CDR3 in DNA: TGTGCCACCAGCCGTACCGGGTTCAATCAGCCCCAGCATTTT.